These 11 T cell receptor beta chains were all obtained from the same sample, sequenced in a study of molecular identifiers for immune sequencing clone quantification. TCRdb reprocessed the PCR reads via MiXCR and lists one record per CDR3 protein. The sample has some 650,000 distinct CDR3 sequences; 15% to 20% are singletons. Material: naive CD8+ T cells from blood, with Jurkat cell RNA spiked in. Subset in this sample: FACS-sorted CD8+CD4-CCR7+CD45RA+ naive T cells. The receptor source for this set is a human donor in good health. Some libraries in this study had Jurkat cell RNA spiked in.

Comments on this clonotype: At one boundary the junction diverges from the germline segment, which might be a read error. CDR3 DNA sequence: TGCGCCAGCAGCCTGGACAGGGGGGATAATCAGCCCCAGCGTTTT. Translation gives CASSLDRGDNQPQRF. This chain connects TRBV4-3 to TRBJ1-5; 10 bases are a match to TRBD1. Germline V CDR1 and CDR2: LGHNA, YSLEER. There are 15 residues in the CDR3.

There are many counts of this clonotype. V gene TRBV27 combines with J gene TRBJ2-7; the match to TRBD1 covers 7 bases. This CDR3 region has 13 residues. CDR1 and CDR2 (germline): MNHEY, SMNVEV (reference sequence). Trimming took 2 bases from V and 3 from J; bases not matched to a gene: 1. In DNA, the CDR3 is TGTGCCAGCAGTTTAACAGGGGACTACGAGCAGTACTTC. Protein: CASSLTGDYEQYF.

Many counts were recorded for this clonotype. This chain links TRBV14 with TRBJ2-3; D might be TRBD1 or TRBD2, each matching 5 bases. Between the trimmed V and J ends, which lost 2 bases and 5 bases, there was a span of 11 bases. The V gene's germline CDR1 is SGHDN and CDR2 FVKESK. The CDR3 totals 14 residues. CDR3 coding DNA: TGTGCCAGCAGCCAACCATGGGGGATAGATACGCAGTATTTT. Translation: CASSQPWGIDTQYF.

This clonotype was picked up many times. The V gene is TRBV7-9, the J gene TRBJ2-7; TRBD1 aligns across 10 bases. The V and J ends lost 2 bases and 6 bases, in that order; junction bases with no gene match: 4. The CDR3 consists of 14 residues. The germline gives CDR1 SEHNR, CDR2 FQNEAQ (reference sequence). This CDR3 reads CASSLTGTGVEQYF. The CDR3 DNA follows: TGTGCCAGCAGCTTAACCGGGACAGGGGTCGAGCAGTACTTC.

This clonotype was counted ten times or more. The chain couples TRBV28 to TRBJ2-7; D is unresolved. This CDR3 is built from 15 residues. Per germline, CDR1 MDHEN and CDR2 SYDVKM. The ends were cut back, 5 bases at V and 0 bases at J, with 14 bases in the middle. The CDR3 loop reads CASSLGQAYSYEQYF. DNA for the CDR3: TGTGCCAGCAGTCTGGGTCAGGCGTACTCCTACGAGCAGTACTTC.

This clonotype was detected many times. The rearrangement links TRBV11-2 to TRBJ2-1, with TRBD2 as a possible D gene (6 bases). The V end was cut by 1 base, the J end by 4 bases, with 14 bases between. The CDR3 sequence is 16 residues long. Germline V CDR1 and CDR2: SGHAT, FQNNGV. Here the CDR3 reads CASSLAGTGSYNEQFF. The CDR3 region has the DNA TGTGCCAGCAGCTTAGCCGGGACTGGCTCGTACAATGAGCAGTTCTTC.

The chain employs TRBV11-1 and TRBJ2-7; 12 nucleotides match TRBD2. The J segment lost 3 bases and the V segment lost 6 bases, leaving 15 bases of the junction unmatched. CDR1 is SGHAT, CDR2 FQDESV, per germline (reference sequence). This CDR3 comprises 18 residues. CDR3 DNA: TGTGCCAGCAGGCTCGCGTCCGGGACTAGCGGGCCATTCTACGAGCAGTACTTC. Its translation: CASRLASGTSGPFYEQYF.

This clonotype was counted at least ten times. This sequence joins TRBV6-2 or TRBV6-3 and TRBJ2-3, with 8 positions matching TRBD2. The germline V gene encodes CDR1 MNHEY and CDR2 SVGEGT. The CDR3 is made up of 15 amino acids. Unmatched junction bases numbered 4, after V lost 5 bases and J lost 0 bases. The CDR3 region is CASSATSGSTDTQYF. Written as DNA, the CDR3 is TGTGCCAGCAGTGCAACTAGCGGAAGCACAGATACGCAGTATTTT.

This clonotype was picked up many times. The V and J genes are TRBV7-9 and TRBJ2-3; D unresolved. V lost 2 bases, J lost 3 bases, and 12 bases lay in between. This CDR3 is 15 amino acids long. Germline loops: CDR1 SEHNR, CDR2 FQNEAQ (reference sequence). In nucleotides, the CDR3 is TGTGCCAGCAGCTTAAACATTCGCGCAACAGATACGCAGTATTTT. Translating gives CASSLNIRATDTQYF.

The sample holds many counts of this clonotype. The chain combines TRBV11-2 with TRBJ1-1, with D maybe TRBD1 (5 bases). This CDR3 has 16 amino acids. Germline V gene data show CDR1 as SGHAT and CDR2 as FQNNGV. The V and J ends lost 6 bases and 2 bases respectively, with 19 bases between them. CDR3 DNA: TGTGCCAGCAGGCAGACAGAGTTCACCCTAAACACTGAAGCTTTCTTT. Residues: CASRQTEFTLNTEAFF.

This chain joins TRBV5-4 and TRBJ1-1; D call uncertain. The V gene lost 3 bases and the J gene lost 1 base, with 16 bases spanning the gap. The CDR3 extends over 16 amino acids. Per germline, CDR1 SGHNT and CDR2 YYREEE (reference sequence). The CDR3 spells CASSWQGRRTNTEAFF. The CDR3 DNA is TGTGCCAGCAGCTGGCAAGGTCGCCGCACGAACACTGAAGCTTTCTTT. Full variable domain (remainder filled in from reference TRBV5-4 and TRBJ1-1): ETGVTQSPTHLIKTRGQQVTLRCSSQSGHNTVSWYQQALGQGPQFIFQYYREEENGRGNFPPRFSGLQFPNYSSELNVNALELDDSALYLCASSWQGRRTNTEAFFGQGTRLTVV.